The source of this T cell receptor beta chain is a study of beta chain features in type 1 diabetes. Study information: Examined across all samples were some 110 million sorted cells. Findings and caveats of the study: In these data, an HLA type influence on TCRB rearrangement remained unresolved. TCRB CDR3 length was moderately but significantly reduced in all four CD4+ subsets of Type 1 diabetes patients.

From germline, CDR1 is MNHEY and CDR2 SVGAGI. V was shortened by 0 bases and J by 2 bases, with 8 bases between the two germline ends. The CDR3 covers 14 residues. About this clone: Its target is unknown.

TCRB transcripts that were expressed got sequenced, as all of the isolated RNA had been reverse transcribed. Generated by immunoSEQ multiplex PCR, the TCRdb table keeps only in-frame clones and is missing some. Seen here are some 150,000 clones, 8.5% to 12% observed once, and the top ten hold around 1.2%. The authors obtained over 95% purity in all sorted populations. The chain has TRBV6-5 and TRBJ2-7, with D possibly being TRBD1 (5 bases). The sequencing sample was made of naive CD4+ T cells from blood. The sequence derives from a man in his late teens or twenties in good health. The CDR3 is CASSYSRQTYEQYF. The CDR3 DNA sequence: TGTGCCAGCAGTTACTCGCGACAGACCTACGAGCAGTACTTC.